This TCR beta chain is from a study of blood T cells in healthy people across ages. It was with a sample-barcoded 5' primer and a J-beta primer mix that a second PCR of roughly 6 to 12 cycles was run. Via MiXCR, TCRdb re-called the 5' RACE reads, giving one row per CDR3 protein. The sample shows about 840,000 distinct CDR3 sequences, about 27% of them seen only once. This CDR3 has 16 amino acids. With 0 bases removed from V and 0 bases from J, the gap between germline ends came to 11 bases. From germline, CDR1 is SGHRS and CDR2 YFSETQ. This clonotype was counted between two and nine times. The data also belong to a second study, concerning T cells of mothers and their children.

The V call is TRBV5-1, the J call TRBJ2-3; D perhaps matches TRBD1 (6 bases). Sequencing was carried out using blood. The TCR was taken from a woman in her forties in good health. CDR3 in DNA: TGCGCCAGCAGCTTGGACCAGGGGATAAGCACAGATACGCAGTATTTT. Translated, it gives CASSLDQGISTDTQYF.